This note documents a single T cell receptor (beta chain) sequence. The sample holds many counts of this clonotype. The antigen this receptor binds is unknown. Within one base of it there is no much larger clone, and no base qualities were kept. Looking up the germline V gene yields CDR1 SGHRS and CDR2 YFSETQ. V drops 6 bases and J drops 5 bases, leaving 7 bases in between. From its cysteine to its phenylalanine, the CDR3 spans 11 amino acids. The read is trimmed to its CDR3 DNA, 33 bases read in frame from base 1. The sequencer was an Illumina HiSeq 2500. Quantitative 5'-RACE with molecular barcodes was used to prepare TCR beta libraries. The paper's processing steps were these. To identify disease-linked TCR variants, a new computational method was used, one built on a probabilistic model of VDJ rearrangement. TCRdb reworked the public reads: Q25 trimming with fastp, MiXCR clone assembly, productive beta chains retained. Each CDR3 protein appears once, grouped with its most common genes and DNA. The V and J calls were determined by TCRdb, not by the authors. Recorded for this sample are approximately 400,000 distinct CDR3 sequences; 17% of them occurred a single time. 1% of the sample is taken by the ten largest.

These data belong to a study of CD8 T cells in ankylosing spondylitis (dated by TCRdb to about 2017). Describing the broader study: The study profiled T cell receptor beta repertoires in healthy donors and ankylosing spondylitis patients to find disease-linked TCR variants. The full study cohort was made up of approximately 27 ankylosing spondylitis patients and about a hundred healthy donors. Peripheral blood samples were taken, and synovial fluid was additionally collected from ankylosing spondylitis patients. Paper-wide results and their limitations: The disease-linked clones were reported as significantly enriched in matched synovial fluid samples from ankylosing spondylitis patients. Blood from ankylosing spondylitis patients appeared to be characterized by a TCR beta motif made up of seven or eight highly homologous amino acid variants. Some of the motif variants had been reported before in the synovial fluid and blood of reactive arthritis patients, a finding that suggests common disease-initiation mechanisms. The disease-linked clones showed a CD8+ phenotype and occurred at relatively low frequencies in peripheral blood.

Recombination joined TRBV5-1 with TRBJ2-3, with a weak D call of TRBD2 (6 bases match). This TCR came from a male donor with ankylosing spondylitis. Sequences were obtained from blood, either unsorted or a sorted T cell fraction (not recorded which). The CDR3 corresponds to CASMGLDTQYF. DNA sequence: TGCGCCAGCATGGGACTAGATACGCAGTATTTT. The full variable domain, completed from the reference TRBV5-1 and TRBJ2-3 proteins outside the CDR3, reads KAGVTQTPRYLIKTRGQQVTLSCSPISGHRSVSWYQQTPGQGLQFLFEYFSETQRNKGNFPGRFSGRQFSNSRSEMNVSTLELGDSALYLCASMGLDTQYFGPGTRLTVL.